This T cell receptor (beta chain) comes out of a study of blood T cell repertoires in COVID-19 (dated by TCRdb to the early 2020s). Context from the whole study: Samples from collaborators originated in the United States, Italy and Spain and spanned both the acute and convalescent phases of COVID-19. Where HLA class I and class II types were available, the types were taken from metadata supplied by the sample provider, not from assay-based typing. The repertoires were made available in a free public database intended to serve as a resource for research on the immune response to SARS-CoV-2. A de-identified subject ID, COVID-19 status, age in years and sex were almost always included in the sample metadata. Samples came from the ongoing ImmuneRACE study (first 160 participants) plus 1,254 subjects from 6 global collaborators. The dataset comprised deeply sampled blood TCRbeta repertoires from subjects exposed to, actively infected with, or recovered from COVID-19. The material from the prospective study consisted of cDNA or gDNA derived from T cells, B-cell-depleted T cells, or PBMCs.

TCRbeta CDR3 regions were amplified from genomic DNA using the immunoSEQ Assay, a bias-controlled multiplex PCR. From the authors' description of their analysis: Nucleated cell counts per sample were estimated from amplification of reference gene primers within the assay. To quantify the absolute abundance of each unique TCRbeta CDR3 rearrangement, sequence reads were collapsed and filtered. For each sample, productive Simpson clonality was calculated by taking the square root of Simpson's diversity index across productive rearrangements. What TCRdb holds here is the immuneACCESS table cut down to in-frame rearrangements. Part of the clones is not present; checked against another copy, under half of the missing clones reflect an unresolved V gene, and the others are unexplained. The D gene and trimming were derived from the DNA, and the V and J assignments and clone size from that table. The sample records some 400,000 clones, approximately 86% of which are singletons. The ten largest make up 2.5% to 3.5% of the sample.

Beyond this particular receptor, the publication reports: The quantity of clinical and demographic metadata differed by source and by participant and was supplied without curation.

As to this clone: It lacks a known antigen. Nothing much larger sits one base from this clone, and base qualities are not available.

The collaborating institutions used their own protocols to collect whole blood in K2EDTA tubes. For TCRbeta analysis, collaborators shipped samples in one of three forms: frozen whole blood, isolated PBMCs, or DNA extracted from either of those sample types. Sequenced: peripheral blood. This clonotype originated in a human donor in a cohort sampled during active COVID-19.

The DNA sequence is TGCAGTGCTCACCGGGGTGAGCAGTACTTC. Its product reads: CSAHRGEQYF. The chain employs TRBV20-1 and TRBJ2-7; a tentative D match to TRBD2 spans 5 bases. V drops 5 bases and J drops 7 bases, leaving 9 bases in between. The germline V gene (reference sequence) specifies DFQATT as CDR1 and SNEGSKA as CDR2. The CDR3 sequence holds 10 residues, the cysteine and phenylalanine included. The kept DNA is CDR3 alone, 30 bases in frame from the first base.